Shown below are 25 T cell receptor beta chains from a single sample sequenced in a study of blood T cells in healthy people across ages. A sample-barcoded 5' primer and a J-beta primer mix were used in a second PCR of roughly 6 to 11 cycles. Each CDR3 protein gets one entry after TCRdb re-called the 5' RACE reads with MiXCR. This table has about 570,000 distinct CDR3 sequences, 25% to 30% appearing once. The specimen sequenced was blood. The receptors were gathered from a woman in her seventies in good health.

The chain is built from TRBV7-2 and TRBJ2-5; D tentatively reads TRBD1 or TRBD2 (5 bases each). The CDR3 is 12 amino acids. V was clipped by 2 bases and J by 9 bases, with 10 bases between them. Looked up from germline, CDR1 is SGHTA and CDR2 is FQGNSA. In nucleotides, the CDR3 is TGTGCCAGCAGCTTAATCAGGGAGTCCCAGTACTTC. This gives the protein CASSLIRESQYF.

This clonotype appeared a few times. The V and J genes are TRBV12-3 or TRBV12-4 and TRBJ1-2, with TRBD1 matching over 9 bases. CDR3 size: 13 residues. The V segment lost 5 bases and the J segment 8 bases; nucleotides outside the gene matches: 6. The CDR3 region has the DNA TGTGCCAGCAGTATACAGGGGGCCGGGGGCTACACCTTC. Translated: CASSIQGAGGYTF.

The chain combines TRBV29-1 with TRBJ2-5, with D unresolved. From germline, CDR1 is SQVTM and CDR2 ANQGSEA. The CDR3 loop spans 12 amino acids. The V and J ends lost 4 bases and 13 bases respectively, with 19 bases between them. The DNA for the CDR3 is TGCAGCGTTGCTCCGGCGCAAGAGGCCCTGTACTTC. This codes for CSVAPAQEALYF.

The gene calls are TRBV4-2 and TRBJ2-2; 12 bases are shared with TRBD2. This CDR3 region has 22 residues. V lost 0 bases and J lost 0; bases outside the gene matches: 14. Germline V lookup: CDR1 LGHNA, CDR2 YNFKEQ. CDR3 protein: CASSQDRSLRASGRANTGELFF. For the CDR3, the DNA is TGTGCCAGCAGCCAAGATAGGTCGTTGCGGGCTAGCGGGAGGGCGAACACCGGGGAGCTGTTTTTT.

The chain employs TRBV7-2 and TRBJ2-4, with 12 bases lining up with TRBD2. V dropped 5 bases and J dropped 3; count of bases not matched to a gene: 8. Germline V gene sequence: CDR1 SGHTA, CDR2 FQGNSA. This CDR3 is built from 17 residues. The CDR3 DNA sequence: TGTGCCAGCAGCCCCAGGACTAGCGGGGCCGGCAAAAACATTCAGTACTTC. This translates into CASSPRTSGAGKNIQYF.

The chain uses TRBV3-1 and TRBJ1-6; no firm D call. The length of the CDR3 is 13 residues. The germline V and J ends were trimmed by 1 base and 10 bases, with 8 bases remaining between them. Germline CDR1 reads LGHDT; CDR2 reads YNNKEL (reference sequence). The CDR3 loop is CASSQGSNSPLHF. Here the CDR3 DNA reads TGTGCCAGCAGCCAAGGGTCCAACTCACCCCTCCACTTT.

V gene TRBV27 combines with J gene TRBJ2-7; either TRBD1 or TRBD2 may supply D (6 bases each). Germline lookup yields CDR1 MNHEY and CDR2 SMNVEV (reference sequence). CDR3 length: 16 amino acids. Trimming stripped 5 bases from V and 0 bases from J, with 17 bases between. The DNA of the CDR3 is TGTGCCAGCAGTCCATCACGGGGGACATACTCCTACGAGCAGTACTTC. This codes for CASSPSRGTYSYEQYF.

The sample holds a few counts of this clonotype. This chain connects TRBV15 to TRBJ1-5; D possibly corresponds to TRBD1 (6 bases). V gave up 0 bases and J gave up 5 bases, with 11 bases separating them. Germline-derived CDR1 and CDR2 are LNHNV and YYDKDF (reference sequence). This CDR3 spans 15 amino acids. The DNA for the CDR3 is TGTGCCACCAGCAGAGATCCGGGGGCAGATCAGCCCCAGCATTTT. Its translation is CATSRDPGADQPQHF.

A few counts support this clonotype. V usage is TRBV7-2 and J usage is TRBJ2-3; weak D call: TRBD2 (6 bases). This CDR3 contains 14 residues. CDR1 SGHTA and CDR2 FQGNSA come from the germline V gene. Trimming removed 8 bases at V and 4 bases at J, with 16 bases between. This chain's CDR3 is CASAKGLASDTQYF. As DNA, the CDR3 is TGTGCCAGCGCGAAGGGACTCGCCTCAGATACGCAGTATTTT.

In its sample, this clonotype was seen a few times. This sequence joins TRBV6-2 or TRBV6-3 and TRBJ2-5, with 10 nucleotides matching TRBD2. This CDR3 is built from 16 residues. J was trimmed by 1 base and V by 6 bases; bases with no gene match: 8. Germline V gives CDR1 MNHEY, CDR2 SVGEGT. In DNA form, the CDR3 reads TGTGCCAGCAGCCCCTTGAGCGGGGGGGCCCAAGAGACCCAGTACTTC. Residues: CASSPLSGGAQETQYF.

The chain links TRBV5-1 to TRBJ2-5, with TRBD2 matching over 10 bases. The end of the DNA aligns better with TRBJ2-1, so the J call may be wrong. CDR1 SGHRS and CDR2 YFSETQ come from the germline V gene. The CDR3 is 17 residues long. The CDR3 DNA reads as TGCGCCAGCAGCATCCCCAATAGCGGGGGGCGTCGGAATGAGCAGTTCTTC. Protein product: CASSIPNSGGRRNEQFF.

The chain combines TRBV5-1 with TRBJ2-1, with D maybe TRBD2 (5 bases). CDR3 length: 15 residues. Trimming pared 5 bases from V and 0 bases from J, leaving 12 bases between. The V gene's germline CDR1 is SGHRS and CDR2 YFSETQ. Here the CDR3 DNA reads TGCGCCAGCAGTTTGACTACCGTCTCCTACAATGAGCAGTTCTTC. This codes for CASSLTTVSYNEQFF.

In regard to this clonotype: The junction and the germline gene differ at one end; a read error may be behind it. The V and J genes are TRBV5-1 and TRBJ2-7; possibly TRBD2 for D (5 bases). Germline V gene lookup returns CDR1 SGHRS and CDR2 YFSETQ. This CDR3 comprises 14 residues. This CDR3 is CANSLAGEIYEQYF. The CDR3 nucleotides read TGCGCCAACAGCTTGGCCGGGGAGATCTACGAGCAGTACTTC. The whole variable domain, filled in from reference TRBV5-1 and TRBJ2-7, reads KAGVTQTPRYLIKTRGQQVTLSCSPISGHRSVSWYQQTPGQGLQFLFEYFSETQRNKGNFPGRFSGRQFSNSRSEMNVSTLELGDSALYLCANSLAGEIYEQYFGPGTRLTVT.

This clonotype was observed a few times. The chain uses TRBV5-1 and TRBJ2-2, with 9 bases identical to TRBD2. Germline values: CDR1 SGHRS, CDR2 YFSETQ. The CDR3 has 16 amino acids. J was trimmed by 7 bases and V by 3 bases; bases with no gene match: 10. In DNA, the CDR3 is TGCGCCAGCAGCTCCTCTAGCGGGGCATCCGGCGGGGAGCTGTTTTTT. It codes for CASSSSSGASGGELFF.

In nucleotides, the CDR3 is TGCAGTGCTAGACGTGGGGGGCCTAACACTGAAGCTTTCTTT. This encodes CSARRGGPNTEAFF. The chain recombines TRBV20-1 with TRBJ1-1; possible D gene TRBD1, 6 bases. CDR3 length: 14 amino acids. Trimming took 2 bases from V and 2 from J, leaving 12 bases between them. Per germline, CDR1 DFQATT and CDR2 SNEGSKA (reference sequence).

The chain is built from TRBV5-1 and TRBJ2-1; D is possibly TRBD2 (5 bases). Trimming left V 5 bases short and J 9 bases short, with 9 bases between. The germline CDR1 and CDR2 sequences are SGHRS and YFSETQ. The CDR3 runs to 11 residues. The CDR3 region is CASRLDGEQFF. For the CDR3, the DNA is TGCGCCAGCAGACTAGACGGTGAGCAGTTCTTC.

The J gene is TRBJ1-2, the V gene TRBV5-1, with TRBD1 matching 7 bases. With 0 bases clipped from V and 6 bases from J, the junction kept 5 bases outside the gene matches. This CDR3 region has 14 residues. Germline CDR1 reads SGHRS; CDR2 reads YFSETQ. CDR3 sequence (DNA): TGCGCCAGCAGCTTGGGACAGGGCGGGGATGGCTACACCTTC. This codes for CASSLGQGGDGYTF.

The chain is built from TRBV7-6 and TRBJ2-4; tentatively, D is TRBD1 or TRBD2 (5 bases each). CDR3 length: 13 amino acids. Trimming removed 5 bases from V and 7 bases from J, with 12 bases in between. Germline assignment: CDR1 SGHVS and CDR2 FNYEAQ. CDR3 amino acids: CASSSSEGNIQYF. Here the CDR3 DNA reads TGTGCCAGCAGCAGTAGTGAGGGGAACATTCAGTACTTC.

The gene calls are TRBV7-2 and TRBJ1-4; D not resolved. Trimming shortened V by 1 base and J by 6 bases, and 9 bases separated the two germline ends. CDR1 and CDR2 from the germline V gene are SGHTA and FQGNSA. This CDR3 is built from 14 residues. For the CDR3, the DNA is TGTGCCAGCAGCTTAGAGTCGGTAGATGAAAAACTGTTTTTT. This codes for CASSLESVDEKLFF.

The chain combines TRBV4-3 with TRBJ1-3; D unclear. The V end was cut by 1 base, the J end by 0 bases, with 7 bases between. Germline values: CDR1 LGHNA, CDR2 YSLEER. This CDR3 has 15 residues. CDR3 in amino acids: CASSQALSSGNTIYF. CDR3 coding DNA: TGCGCCAGCAGCCAAGCGTTAAGCTCTGGAAACACCATATATTTT.

The CDR3 DNA reads as TGTGCCAGCAGCTTAGGTGGGGGGGCTAAAAGTGAGCAGTTCTTC. The encoded protein is CASSLGGGAKSEQFF. The chain couples TRBV7-2 to TRBJ2-1; D perhaps matches TRBD2 (7 bases). Germline V gene lookup returns CDR1 SGHTA and CDR2 FQGNSA. The CDR3 runs 15 residues. The germline V and J ends were trimmed by 1 base and 9 bases, with 16 bases remaining between them.

This clonotype was found a few times. The chain couples TRBV5-1 to TRBJ2-5; no clear D. Germline CDR1 is SGHRS and CDR2 is YFSETQ. There are 14 residues in the CDR3. Between the trimmed V and J ends, which lost 4 bases and 1 base, there was a span of 11 bases. The CDR3 region has the DNA TGCGCCAGCAGCCTCGAACCCCCCCAAGAGACCCAGTACTTC. It translates to CASSLEPPQETQYF.

The chain joins TRBV7-8 to TRBJ2-4; TRBD2 is a possible D gene (5 bases). The germline CDR1 and CDR2 sequences are SGHVS and FQNEAQ. This CDR3 has 17 amino acids. Trimming shortened V by 5 bases and J by 6 bases, and 23 bases separated the two germline ends. The DNA of the CDR3 is TGTGCCAGCAGCACCACCCGGCACCGGGGAGAGGGAAACATTCAGTACTTC. It specifies CASSTTRHRGEGNIQYF.

The chain couples TRBV5-6 to TRBJ2-5, with 7 bases matching TRBD2. This CDR3 is 16 amino acids long. V dropped 6 bases and J dropped 10; count of bases not matched to a gene: 21. Germline CDR1 and CDR2: SGHDT and YYEEEE. CDR3 amino acids: CASTLSGLADLRGQYF. DNA of the CDR3: TGTGCCAGCACCCTTTCGGGGCTAGCGGACCTAAGGGGCCAGTACTTC.

The chain combines TRBV3-1 with TRBJ1-1, with D possibly TRBD1 on 5 matching bases. Looked up from germline, CDR1 is LGHDT and CDR2 is YNNKEL (reference sequence). This CDR3 has 13 residues. V lost 0 bases and J lost 9, with 11 bases in between. CDR3 sequence (DNA): TGTGCCAGCAGCCAAGAAGGGACGGATAAAGCTTTCTTT. Its protein product is CASSQEGTDKAFF. Variable domain in full (rest from reference TRBV3-1 and TRBJ1-1): DTAVSQTPKYLVTQMGNDKSIKCEQNLGHDTMYWYKQDSKKFLKIMFSYNNKELIINETVPNRFSPKSPDKAHLNLHINSLELGDSAVYFCASSQEGTDKAFFGQGTRLTVV.